This T cell receptor beta chain was sequenced during a study of identical twins. Study results and limitations: In cord blood, abundant beta clonotypes had fewer insertions; memory showed no trend. The study found excess low generation probability among twin-shared out-of-frame alpha sequences. The same donors were not followed; conclusions instead depended on cross-sectional statistical analysis.

Addition of a universal primer site occurred through template switching, and cDNA carried unique molecular identifiers. TCRdb recomputed calls from the 5' RACE reads with MiXCR, one row per CDR3 protein. The sample has about 550,000 distinct CDR3 sequences, approximately 20% seen once. This clonotype was observed a handful of times. Its target is unknown. V dropped 5 bases and J dropped 0 bases, with 12 bases sitting between them. Germline V gives CDR1 DFQATT, CDR2 SNEGSKA (reference sequence). The CDR3 spans 14 residues. These same records also appear under a second study, on yellow fever vaccine responses in identical twins.

Sequenced: CD4+ T cells sorted from blood. The gene calls are TRBV20-1 and TRBJ2-3; D could derive from TRBD1 or TRBD2 (5 bases each). This clonotype was sampled from a woman under 30 in good health. CDR3 residues: CSAPGTISTDTQYF. The CDR3 nucleotides read TGCAGTGCTCCCGGGACCATTAGCACAGATACGCAGTATTTT.